The source of this T cell receptor beta chain is a study of T cell responses to AZD1222 COVID-19 vaccine. This clone was observed once. Its antigen is currently unknown. The ends were cut back, 2 bases at V and 2 bases at J, with 12 bases in the middle. The germline V gene encodes CDR1 MNHEY and CDR2 SMNVEV (reference sequence). This CDR3 region has 15 residues. Using immunoSEQ multiplex PCR, the repertoire was profiled, and TCRdb retains in-frame clones only, with some absent. Here the sample spans 150,000 to 200,000 clones, 85% to 95% being singletons. Whole-study findings and limits: Baseline serology detected seropositivity in only a handful of AZD1222 recipients.

The chain combines TRBV27 with TRBJ2-5; D is uncertain. The specimen comprised peripheral blood, sampled on day 0 of AZD1222 vaccination. This receptor was obtained from an adult in good health. DNA of the CDR3: TGTGCCAGCAGTTTAGGCCAGAAGGGACAAGAGACCCAGTACTTC. Translated, it gives CASSLGQKGQETQYF.